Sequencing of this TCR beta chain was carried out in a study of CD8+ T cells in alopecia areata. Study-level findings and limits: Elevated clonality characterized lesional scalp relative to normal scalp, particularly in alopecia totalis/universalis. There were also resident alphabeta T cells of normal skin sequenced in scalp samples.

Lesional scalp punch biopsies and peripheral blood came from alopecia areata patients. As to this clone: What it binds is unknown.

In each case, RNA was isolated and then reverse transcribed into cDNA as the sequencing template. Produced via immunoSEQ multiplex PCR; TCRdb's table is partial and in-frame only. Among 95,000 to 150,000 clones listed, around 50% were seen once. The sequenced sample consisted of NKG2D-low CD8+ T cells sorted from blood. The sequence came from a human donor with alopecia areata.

CDR3 coding DNA: TGTGCCTGGAGTATAGGGGGTACGGCCGAGACCCAGTACTTC. This sequence encodes CAWSIGGTAETQYF. This chain joins TRBV30 and TRBJ2-5; the D gene is possibly TRBD1 (6 bases). Germline V lookup: CDR1 GTSNPN, CDR2 SVGIG (reference sequence). The CDR3 spans 14 residues. V was trimmed by 2 bases and J by 5 bases, leaving 15 bases between them.